The present T cell receptor (beta chain) was sequenced within a study of T cell responses to AZD1222 COVID-19 vaccine. Trimming removed 3 bases at V and 1 base at J, with 24 bases between. From germline, CDR1 is SGHNT and CDR2 YENEEA. The CDR3 has 19 residues. Profiling relied on immunoSEQ multiplex PCR, and the TCRdb table lists in-frame clones only, not all of them. The sample holds roughly 120,000 clones, roughly 90% seen once. Sequencing was performed on peripheral blood, taken 28 days after the second AZD1222 dose. The rearrangement uses TRBV11-3 and TRBJ1-1; D is unclear. The origin of this receptor is an adult who received the AZD1222 COVID-19 vaccine. CDR3: CASSFDRGGVLRPNTEAFF. The CDR3, as DNA: TGTGCCAGCAGCTTCGACCGCGGCGGTGTGTTACGGCCGAACACTGAAGCTTTCTTT.